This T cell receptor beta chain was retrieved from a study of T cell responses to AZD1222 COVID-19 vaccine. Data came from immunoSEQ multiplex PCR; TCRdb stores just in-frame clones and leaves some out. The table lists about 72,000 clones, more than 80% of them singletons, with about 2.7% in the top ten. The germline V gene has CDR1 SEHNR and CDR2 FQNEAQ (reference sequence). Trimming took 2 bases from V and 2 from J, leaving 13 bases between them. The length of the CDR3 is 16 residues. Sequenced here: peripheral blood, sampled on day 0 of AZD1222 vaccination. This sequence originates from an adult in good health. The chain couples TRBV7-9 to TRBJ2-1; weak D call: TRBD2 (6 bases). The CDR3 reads CASSLWSEGPYNEQFF. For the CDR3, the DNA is TGTGCCAGCAGCTTATGGTCGGAGGGGCCCTACAATGAGCAGTTCTTC.